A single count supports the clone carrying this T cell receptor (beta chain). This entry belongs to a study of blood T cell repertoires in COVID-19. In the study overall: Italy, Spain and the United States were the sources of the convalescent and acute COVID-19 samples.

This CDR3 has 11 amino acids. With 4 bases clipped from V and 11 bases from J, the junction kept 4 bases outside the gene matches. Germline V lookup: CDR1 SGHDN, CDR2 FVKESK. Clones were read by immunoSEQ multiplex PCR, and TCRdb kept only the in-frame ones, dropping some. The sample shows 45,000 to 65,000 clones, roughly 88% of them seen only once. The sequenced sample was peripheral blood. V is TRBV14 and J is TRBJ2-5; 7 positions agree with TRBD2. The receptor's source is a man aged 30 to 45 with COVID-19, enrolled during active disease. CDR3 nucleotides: TGTGCCAGCAGCCTCGGGACTATACAGTACTTC. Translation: CASSLGTIQYF. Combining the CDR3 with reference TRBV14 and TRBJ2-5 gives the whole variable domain EAGVTQFPSHSVIEKGQTVTLRCDPISGHDNLYWYRRVMGKEIKFLLHFVKESKQDESGMPNNRFLAERTGGTYSTLKVQPAELEDSGVYFCASSLGTIQYFGPGTRLLVL.